This T cell receptor beta chain was sequenced for a study of blood T cell repertoires in COVID-19. The wider study: PBMCs, B-cell-depleted T cells, or T cells were the source of the cDNA or gDNA that made up the material.

As handled by the study authors: Amplifying reference gene primers gave estimates of nucleated cell counts. The table came from immunoSEQ multiplex PCR; TCRdb's copy has only in-frame clones and leaves some out. The DNA was the basis for D and trimming; V, J and clone size are from that table. The sample consists of almost 55,000 clones, less than 95% of them appearing once. With 1 base removed from V and 3 bases from J, the gap between germline ends came to 12 bases. The CDR3 has 15 amino acids. Germline CDR1 reads LGHDT; CDR2 reads YNNKEL (reference sequence). The sample consisted of peripheral blood. The TCR sequence derives from a woman in her forties with active COVID-19. This rearrangement joins TRBV3-1 (or the pseudogene TRBV3-2) to TRBJ1-1, with a tentative D call TRBD1 (5 bases). CDR3 amino acids: CASSQGTNWDTEAFF. CDR3 nucleotides: TGTGCCAGCAGCCAAGGGACAAATTGGGACACTGAAGCTTTCTTT.